This TCR beta chain was recovered during a study of OX40 agonist ivuxolimab in advanced cancers. Across the whole study: Among those treated, three patients had partial responses, one with hepatocellular carcinoma and two with cutaneous melanoma.

This CDR3 contains 15 residues. The V and J ends lost 7 bases and 1 base respectively, with 11 bases between them. The V gene's germline CDR1 is MNHEY and CDR2 SMNVEV (reference sequence). Patients with a history of autoimmune disease or on systemic immunosuppression were excluded. Repertoires were generated with immunoSEQ multiplex PCR, while TCRdb's copy carries only in-frame clones and drops some. The sample contains roughly 80,000 clones, around 86% of which appear only once. The genes are TRBV27 and TRBJ1-6, with D unclear. This receptor was taken from an adult with an advanced solid tumor such as melanoma, head and neck, liver or kidney cancer. Sequencing was performed on CD4+ or CD8+ T cells sorted from blood, taken in a trial of the OX40 agonist ivuxolimab. Written as DNA, the CDR3 is TGTGCCAGCAAAGCCGGATGGTCCTATAATTCACCCCTCCACTTT. It is translated as CASKAGWSYNSPLHF.